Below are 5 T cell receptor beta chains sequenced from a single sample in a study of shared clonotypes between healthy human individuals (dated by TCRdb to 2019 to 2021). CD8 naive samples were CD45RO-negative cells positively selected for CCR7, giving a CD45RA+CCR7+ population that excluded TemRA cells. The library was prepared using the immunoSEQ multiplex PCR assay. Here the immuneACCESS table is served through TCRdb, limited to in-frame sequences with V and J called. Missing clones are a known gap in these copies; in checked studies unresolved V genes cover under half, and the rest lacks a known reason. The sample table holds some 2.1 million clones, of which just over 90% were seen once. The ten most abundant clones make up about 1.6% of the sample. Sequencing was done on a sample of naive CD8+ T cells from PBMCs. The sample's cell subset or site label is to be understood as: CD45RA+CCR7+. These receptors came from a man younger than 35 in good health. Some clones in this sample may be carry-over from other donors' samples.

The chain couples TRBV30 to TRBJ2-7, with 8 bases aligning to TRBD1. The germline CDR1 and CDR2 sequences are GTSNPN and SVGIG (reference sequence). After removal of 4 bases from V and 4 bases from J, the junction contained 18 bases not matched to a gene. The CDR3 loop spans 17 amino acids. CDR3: CAWTPWKAGTGVYEQYF. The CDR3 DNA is TGTGCCTGGACTCCCTGGAAGGCCGGGACAGGAGTTTACGAGCAGTACTTC.

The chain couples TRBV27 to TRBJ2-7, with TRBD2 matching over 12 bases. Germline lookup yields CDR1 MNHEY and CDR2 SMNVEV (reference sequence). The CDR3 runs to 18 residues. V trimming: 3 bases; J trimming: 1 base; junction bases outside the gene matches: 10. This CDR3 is CASSFIGTSGSGSYEQYF. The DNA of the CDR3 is TGTGCCAGCAGTTTTATTGGGACTAGCGGGTCCGGTTCCTACGAGCAGTACTTC.

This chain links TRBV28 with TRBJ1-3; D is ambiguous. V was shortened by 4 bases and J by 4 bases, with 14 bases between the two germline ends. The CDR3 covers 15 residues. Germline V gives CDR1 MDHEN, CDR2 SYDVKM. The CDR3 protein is CASSSHRRQGNTIYF. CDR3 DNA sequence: TGTGCCAGCAGTTCACACCGCAGGCAAGGAAACACCATATATTTT.

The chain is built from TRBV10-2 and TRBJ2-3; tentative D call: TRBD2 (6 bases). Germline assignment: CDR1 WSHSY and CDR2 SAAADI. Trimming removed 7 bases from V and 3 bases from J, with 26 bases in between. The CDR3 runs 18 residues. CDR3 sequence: CASTRSRKSGLPTDTQYF. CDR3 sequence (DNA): TGCGCCAGCACTCGAAGTCGGAAGTCGGGACTCCCGACAGATACGCAGTATTTT.

Here the CDR3 reads CASSLAITNTGELFF. The CDR3 nucleotides read TGTGCCAGCAGTTTAGCGATAACAAACACCGGGGAGCTGTTTTTT. The chain couples TRBV27 to TRBJ2-2; D unclear. Trimming removed 2 bases from V and 2 bases from J, with 9 bases in between. CDR1 and CDR2 (germline): MNHEY, SMNVEV (reference sequence). This CDR3 has 15 residues.